Shown below are 19 T cell receptor beta chains from a single sample sequenced in a study of beta chain features in type 1 diabetes. Every bit of the isolated RNA underwent reverse transcription, so sequencing read expressed TCRB transcripts. Profiling relied on immunoSEQ multiplex PCR, and the TCRdb table lists in-frame clones only, not all of them. The repertoire holds under 300,000 clones, with 8% as singletons. Source material: central memory CD4+ T cells from blood. The source is a woman aged 18-29 years in good health.

This clone was observed a few times. The chain joins TRBV4-1 to TRBJ2-1; 13 nucleotides line up with TRBD2. The germline gives CDR1 MGHRA, CDR2 YSYEKL. CDR3 length: 16 residues. Trimming took 4 bases from V and 5 from J; bases not matched to a gene: 5. The CDR3: CASSRRTSGGNNEQFF. The CDR3 DNA is TGCGCCAGCAGCCGAAGGACTAGCGGGGGTAACAATGAGCAGTTCTTC.

The CDR3 sequence is CAISDRGQGNQETQYF. The CDR3 bases are TGTGCCATCAGTGATAGGGGACAGGGGAATCAAGAGACCCAGTACTTC. V usage is TRBV10-3 and J usage is TRBJ2-5, with TRBD1 identical over 10 bases. The CDR3 has 16 amino acids. With V trimmed by 3 bases and J by 2 bases, 6 bases remained unmatched. CDR1 and CDR2 (germline): ENHRY, SYGVKD.

This chain uses TRBV9 with TRBJ2-1; 7 bases map to TRBD1. The V gene end was trimmed by 0 bases and the J gene end by 6 bases; junction bases not matched to a gene: 3. Germline-derived CDR1 and CDR2 are SGDLS and YYNGEE. The CDR3 extends over 14 amino acids. The CDR3 loop is CASSVAPGGNEQFF. CDR3 DNA: TGTGCCAGCAGCGTAGCTCCAGGGGGCAATGAGCAGTTCTTC.

The chain carries TRBV5-5 and TRBJ2-1, with D uncertain. V was pared by 0 bases and J by 12 bases, with 10 bases between. CDR1 and CDR2 from the germline V gene are SGHKS and YYEKEE (reference sequence). The CDR3 spans 12 residues. Written as DNA, the CDR3 is TGTGCCAGCAGCTTGGGCCTCCTGGGGCAGTTCTTC. The encoded protein is CASSLGLLGQFF.

J is TRBJ2-5 and V is TRBV9; 10 bases are a match to TRBD1. The germline CDR1 and CDR2 sequences are SGDLS and YYNGEE. The CDR3 consists of 15 residues. Losses at the gene ends were 6 bases for V and 3 bases for J; bases not matched to a gene: 8. CDR3 sequence: CASTKGQGPEETQYF. CDR3 nucleotides: TGTGCCAGCACCAAGGGACAGGGGCCAGAAGAGACCCAGTACTTC.

The chain is built from TRBV14 and TRBJ2-1; 9 bases align to TRBD1. The CDR3 length is 16 residues. The J segment lost 7 bases and the V segment lost 4 bases, leaving 11 bases of the junction unmatched. CDR1 and CDR2 from the germline V gene are SGHDN and FVKESK. For the CDR3, the DNA is TGTGCCAGCAGCCCCCCGGGGACAGGGTTGTGGAATGAGCAGTTCTTC. It is translated as CASSPPGTGLWNEQFF. The full variable domain, with the rest looked up from reference TRBV14 and TRBJ2-1, is EAGVTQFPSHSVIEKGQTVTLRCDPISGHDNLYWYRRVMGKEIKFLLHFVKESKQDESGMPNNRFLAERTGGTYSTLKVQPAELEDSGVYFCASSPPGTGLWNEQFFGPGTRLTVL.

This clone was observed a few times. This chain uses TRBV6-6 with TRBJ2-1, with TRBD2 matching over 7 bases. With 6 bases clipped from V and 9 bases from J, the junction kept 5 bases outside the gene matches. Germline-derived CDR1 and CDR2 are MNHNY and SVGAGI (reference sequence). The CDR3 totals 12 residues. The CDR3: CASRGGYTEQFF. As DNA, the CDR3 is TGTGCCAGCAGGGGAGGGTATACTGAGCAGTTCTTC.

The chain combines TRBV5-1 with TRBJ1-1, with D tentatively TRBD1 (5 bases). Trimming took 4 bases from V and 10 from J, leaving 23 bases between them. CDR3 size: 15 residues. The germline V gene encodes CDR1 SGHRS and CDR2 YFSETQ. As DNA, the CDR3 is TGCGCCAGCAGCGGGGCTTGGGAAGGGGTTCGTGGAGCTTTCTTT. As protein: CASSGAWEGVRGAFF. Using reference TRBV5-1 and TRBJ1-1 for the parts outside the CDR3, the full variable domain is KAGVTQTPRYLIKTRGQQVTLSCSPISGHRSVSWYQQTPGQGLQFLFEYFSETQRNKGNFPGRFSGRQFSNSRSEMNVSTLELGDSALYLCASSGAWEGVRGAFFGQGTRLTVV.

The genes are TRBV30 and TRBJ1-1; the D gene is possibly TRBD1 (6 bases). V lost 2 bases and J lost 6, with 16 bases in between. This CDR3 comprises 14 residues. Germline CDR1 GTSNPN, CDR2 SVGIG (reference sequence). The CDR3 DNA sequence: TGTGCCTGGAGTTCCCAGGGGTATTCCGCTGAAGCTTTCTTT. Protein product: CAWSSQGYSAEAFF. Full variable domain (outside the CDR3, taken from reference TRBV30 and TRBJ1-1): SQTIHQWPATLVQPVGSPLSLECTVEGTSNPNLYWYRQAAGRGLQLLFYSVGIGQISSEVPQNLSASRPQDRQFILSSKKLLLSDSGFYLCAWSSQGYSAEAFFGQGTRLTVV.

The table lists this clone with a few counts. The chain recombines TRBV2 with TRBJ2-1; 11 positions match TRBD2. Germline V gene lookup returns CDR1 SNHLY and CDR2 FYNNEI. The CDR3 has 14 residues. Losses at the gene ends were 11 bases for V and 6 bases for J; bases not matched to a gene: 9. CDR3 coding DNA: TGTGCCGGATCGACTAGCGGGGTGGGCAATGAGCAGTTCTTC. Translating gives CAGSTSGVGNEQFF.

This clone has just a few counts. CDR3 protein: CASSLTPTDTQYF. CDR3 nucleotides: TGTGCCAGCAGCTTGACTCCCACAGATACGCAGTATTTT. The V gene is TRBV7-8, the J gene TRBJ2-3, with unresolved D. V gave up 3 bases and J gave up 2 bases, with 6 bases separating them. CDR3 length: 13 amino acids. Germline assignment: CDR1 SGHVS and CDR2 FQNEAQ.

There are a few counts of this clone. The likely explanation is a read error, given a far larger clone one base away. This sequence joins TRBV5-4 and TRBJ2-6; no firm D call. CDR1 is SGHNT and CDR2 is YYREEE in the germline V gene (reference sequence). CDR3 length: 13 residues. Trimming stripped 4 bases from V and 2 bases from J, with 4 bases between. CDR3 in amino acids: CASSRTGANVLTF. As DNA, the CDR3 is TGTGCCAGCAGCCGTACTGGGGCCAACGTCCTGACTTTC.

Many counts were recorded for this clone. The chain combines TRBV27 with TRBJ2-2; no clear D. Germline V gene lookup returns CDR1 MNHEY and CDR2 SMNVEV (reference sequence). There are 15 residues in the CDR3. V was pared by 5 bases and J by 5 bases, with 15 bases between. CDR3 bases: TGTGCCAGCAGTCCCACGGCACTGCGGACCGGGGAGCTGTTTTTT. Its protein product is CASSPTALRTGELFF.

V gene TRBV30 combines with J gene TRBJ1-5, with D possibly being TRBD1 (6 bases). V lost 0 bases and J lost 2, with 11 bases in between. The CDR3 runs to 15 residues. The germline V gene has CDR1 GTSNPN and CDR2 SVGIG (reference sequence). The CDR3 DNA reads as TGTGCCTGGAGTGTAGGGGGGAGCGGCAATCAGCCCCAGCATTTT. Amino acids: CAWSVGGSGNQPQHF. The entire variable domain, with the rest obtained from reference TRBV30 and TRBJ1-5, is as follows: SQTIHQWPATLVQPVGSPLSLECTVEGTSNPNLYWYRQAAGRGLQLLFYSVGIGQISSEVPQNLSASRPQDRQFILSSKKLLLSDSGFYLCAWSVGGSGNQPQHFGDGTRLSIL.

J is TRBJ2-3 and V is TRBV7-8; D is undetermined. The germline V and J ends were trimmed by 0 bases and 4 bases, with 11 bases remaining between them. Germline CDR1 SGHVS, CDR2 FQNEAQ. The CDR3 consists of 15 residues. CDR3 nucleotide sequence: TGTGCCAGCAGCTTAGCTCGGGTCCGCTCAGATACGCAGTATTTT. It yields the protein CASSLARVRSDTQYF.

This clone appeared many times. The genes are TRBV28 and TRBJ2-4, with 9 bases lining up with TRBD1. The CDR3 is made up of 12 amino acids. Trimming removed 4 bases from V and 16 bases from J; junction bases left unmatched: 8. CDR1 is MDHEN and CDR2 is SYDVKM in the germline V gene. Here the CDR3 DNA reads TGTGCCAGCAGTTCCCGGGACAGGGACCGATACTTC. Amino acid sequence: CASSSRDRDRYF.

This clone has ten or more counts. The chain links TRBV5-4 to TRBJ2-2, with D tentatively TRBD1 (6 bases). V lost 0 bases and J 7 bases, leaving 19 bases between the germline ends. The CDR3 consists of 17 residues. Germline CDR1 reads SGHNT; CDR2 reads YYREEE (reference sequence). The CDR3 bases are TGTGCCAGCAGCTTGGAACCGACAGGAGTGGGTGGCGGGGAGCTGTTTTTT. Protein product: CASSLEPTGVGGGELFF.

This clone was detected only a few times. This chain links TRBV28 with TRBJ1-3, with unresolved D. Germline V gene sequence: CDR1 MDHEN, CDR2 SYDVKM. This CDR3 is 15 amino acids long. V gave up 6 bases and J gave up 3 bases, with 15 bases separating them. The CDR3 DNA follows: TGTGCCAGCAGCGATTTGCGGGCAGATGGAAACACCATATATTTT. This codes for CASSDLRADGNTIYF.

A few counts support this clone. The chain combines TRBV6-5 with TRBJ1-1; 8 bases map to TRBD1. Germline CDR1 is MNHEY and CDR2 is SVGAGI. The CDR3 length is 13 residues. After removal of 6 bases from V and 3 bases from J, the junction contained 3 bases not matched to a gene. The CDR3 region is CASSGQGYTEAFF. The DNA of the CDR3 is TGTGCCAGCAGCGGACAGGGTTACACTGAAGCTTTCTTT.